This TCR beta chain was identified in a study of post-analysis software for immune sequencing data. Study-wide findings and caveats: Elevated frequency relative to controls characterized roughly 5 TRBV segments in patients, TRBV5-6, TRBV5-1 and TRBV20-1 among them.

As to this clonotype: Antigen unknown.

V lost 6 bases, J lost 4 bases, and 10 bases stayed unmatched. The germline CDR1 and CDR2 sequences are DFQATT and SNEGSKA (reference sequence). This CDR3 has 16 amino acids. cDNA libraries of TCR beta carried unique molecular identifiers. One entry per CDR3 protein results from TCRdb running MiXCR on the PCR reads. Among hundreds of thousands of distinct CDR3 sequences, approximately 57% were seen once, and the ten largest hold around 4.5%. The J gene is TRBJ2-1, the V gene TRBV20-1; 12 positions match TRBD2. The TCR was taken from a girl between 5 and 17 years old with multiple sclerosis. Material: blood. The CDR3 loop is CSAPDLAGGPYNEQFF. The DNA for the CDR3 is TGCAGTGCGCCGGACCTAGCGGGGGGGCCGTACAATGAGCAGTTCTTC.